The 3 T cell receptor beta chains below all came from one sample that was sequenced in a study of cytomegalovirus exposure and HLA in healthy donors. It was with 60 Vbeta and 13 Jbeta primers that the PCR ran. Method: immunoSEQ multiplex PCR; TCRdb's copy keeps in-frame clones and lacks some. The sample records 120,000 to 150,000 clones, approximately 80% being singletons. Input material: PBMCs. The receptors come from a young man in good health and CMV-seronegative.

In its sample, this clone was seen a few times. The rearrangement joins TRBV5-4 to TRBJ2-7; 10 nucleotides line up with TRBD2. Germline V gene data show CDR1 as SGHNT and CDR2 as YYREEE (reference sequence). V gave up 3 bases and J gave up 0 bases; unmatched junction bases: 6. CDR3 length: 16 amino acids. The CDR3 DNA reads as TGTGCCAGCAGCTCCACAGCGGGAGGGCCCTCCTACGAGCAGTACTTC. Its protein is CASSSTAGGPSYEQYF.

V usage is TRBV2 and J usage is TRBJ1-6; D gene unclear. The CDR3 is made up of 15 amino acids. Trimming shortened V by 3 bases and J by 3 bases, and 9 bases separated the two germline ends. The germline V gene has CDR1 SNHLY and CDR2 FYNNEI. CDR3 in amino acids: CASSESGDYNSPLHF. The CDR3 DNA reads TGTGCCAGCAGTGAGTCCGGGGACTATAATTCACCCCTCCACTTT. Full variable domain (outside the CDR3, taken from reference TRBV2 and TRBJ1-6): EPEVTQTPSHQVTQMGQEVILRCVPISNHLYFYWYRQILGQKVEFLVSFYNNEISEKSEIFDDQFSVERPDGSNFTLKIRSTKLEDSAMYFCASSESGDYNSPLHFGNGTRLTVT.

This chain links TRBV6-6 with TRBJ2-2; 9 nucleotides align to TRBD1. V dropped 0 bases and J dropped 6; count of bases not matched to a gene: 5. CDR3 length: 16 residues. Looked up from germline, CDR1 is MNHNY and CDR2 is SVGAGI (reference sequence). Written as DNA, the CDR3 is TGTGCCAGCAGTTACTCGGGACAGGGAATGGCCGGGGAGCTGTTTTTT. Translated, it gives CASSYSGQGMAGELFF.